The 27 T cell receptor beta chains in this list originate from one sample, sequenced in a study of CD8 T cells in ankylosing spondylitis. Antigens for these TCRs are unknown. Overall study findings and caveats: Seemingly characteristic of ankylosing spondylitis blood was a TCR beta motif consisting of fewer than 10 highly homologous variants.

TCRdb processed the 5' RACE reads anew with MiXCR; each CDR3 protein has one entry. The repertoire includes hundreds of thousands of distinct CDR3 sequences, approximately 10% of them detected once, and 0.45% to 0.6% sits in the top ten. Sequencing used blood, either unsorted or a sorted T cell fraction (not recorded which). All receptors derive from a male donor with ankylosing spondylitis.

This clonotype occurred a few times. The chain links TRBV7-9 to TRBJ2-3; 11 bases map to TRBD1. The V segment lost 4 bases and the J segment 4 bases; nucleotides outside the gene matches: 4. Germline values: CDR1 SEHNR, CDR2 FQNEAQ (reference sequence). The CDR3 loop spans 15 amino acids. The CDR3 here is CASSSWTGGADTQYF. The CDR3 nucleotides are TGTGCCAGCAGCTCTTGGACAGGGGGCGCAGATACGCAGTATTTT.

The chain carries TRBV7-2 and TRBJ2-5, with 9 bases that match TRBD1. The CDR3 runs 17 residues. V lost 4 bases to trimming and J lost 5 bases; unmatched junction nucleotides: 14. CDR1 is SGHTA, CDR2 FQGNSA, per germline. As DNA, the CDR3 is TGTGCCAGCAGCTATGGACAGGGGTTGTATTACGGGGAGACCCAGTACTTC. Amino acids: CASSYGQGLYYGETQYF.

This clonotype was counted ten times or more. CDR3 region: CSVELAGGSYEQYF. The CDR3 nucleotides read TGCAGCGTTGAACTAGCGGGAGGTTCCTACGAGCAGTACTTC. V is TRBV29-1 and J is TRBJ2-7; TRBD2 matches at 11 bases. CDR3 length equals 14 residues. J gave up 1 base and V 2 bases, and 1 base lay outside the gene matches. Germline V gene sequence: CDR1 SQVTM, CDR2 ANQGSEA.

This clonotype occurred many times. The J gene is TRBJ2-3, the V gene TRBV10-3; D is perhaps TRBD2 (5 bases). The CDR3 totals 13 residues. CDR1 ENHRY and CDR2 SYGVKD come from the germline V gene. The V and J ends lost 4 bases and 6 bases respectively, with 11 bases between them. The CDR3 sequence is CAISGDTRDTQYF. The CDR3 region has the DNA TGTGCCATCAGTGGGGATACTAGGGATACGCAGTATTTT.

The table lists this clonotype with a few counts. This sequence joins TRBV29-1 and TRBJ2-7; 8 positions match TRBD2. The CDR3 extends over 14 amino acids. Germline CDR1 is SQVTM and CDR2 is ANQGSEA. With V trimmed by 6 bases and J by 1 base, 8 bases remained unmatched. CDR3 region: CSVGPGLGSYEQYF. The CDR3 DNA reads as TGCAGCGTGGGGCCGGGACTAGGTTCCTACGAGCAGTACTTC.

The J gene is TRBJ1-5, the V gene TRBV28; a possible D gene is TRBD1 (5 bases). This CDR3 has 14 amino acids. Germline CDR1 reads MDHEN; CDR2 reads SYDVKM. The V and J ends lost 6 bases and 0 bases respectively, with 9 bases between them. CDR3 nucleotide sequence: TGTGCCAGCAGGCACGGGACTAGCAATCAGCCCCAGCATTTT. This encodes CASRHGTSNQPQHF.

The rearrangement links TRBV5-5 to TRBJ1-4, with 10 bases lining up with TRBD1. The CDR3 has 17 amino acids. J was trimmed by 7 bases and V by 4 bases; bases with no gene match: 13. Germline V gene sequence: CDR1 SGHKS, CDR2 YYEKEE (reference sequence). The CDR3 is CASSNEIPGQGFEKLFF. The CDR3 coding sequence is TGTGCCAGCAGCAACGAAATCCCGGGACAGGGGTTTGAAAAACTGTTTTTT. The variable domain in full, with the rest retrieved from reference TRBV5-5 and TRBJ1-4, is DAGVTQSPTHLIKTRGQQVTLRCSPISGHKSVSWYQQVLGQGPQFIFQYYEKEERGRGNFPDRFSARQFPNYSSELNVNALLLGDSALYLCASSNEIPGQGFEKLFFGSGTQLSVL.

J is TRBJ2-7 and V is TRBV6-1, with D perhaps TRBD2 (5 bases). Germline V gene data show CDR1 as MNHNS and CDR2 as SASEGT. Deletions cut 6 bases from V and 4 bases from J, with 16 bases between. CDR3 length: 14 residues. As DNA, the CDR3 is TGTGCCAGCAGCCCATCACCGGGATTTTACGAGCAGTACTTC. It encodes CASSPSPGFYEQYF.

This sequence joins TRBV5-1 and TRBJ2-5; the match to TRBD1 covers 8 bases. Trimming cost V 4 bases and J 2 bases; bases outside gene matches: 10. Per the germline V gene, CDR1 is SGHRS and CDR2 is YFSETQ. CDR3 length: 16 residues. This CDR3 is CASSLPTGTGQETQYF. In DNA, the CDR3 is TGCGCCAGCAGCCTCCCTACCGGGACAGGACAAGAGACCCAGTACTTC. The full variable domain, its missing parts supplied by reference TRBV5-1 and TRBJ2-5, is KAGVTQTPRYLIKTRGQQVTLSCSPISGHRSVSWYQQTPGQGLQFLFEYFSETQRNKGNFPGRFSGRQFSNSRSEMNVSTLELGDSALYLCASSLPTGTGQETQYFGPGTRLLVL.

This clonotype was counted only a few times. CDR3 residues: CSARPTGRTEKLFF. The CDR3 DNA reads TGCAGTGCTAGACCGACAGGGCGGACCGAAAAACTGTTTTTT. The V call is TRBV20-1, the J call TRBJ1-4; the match to TRBD1 covers 7 bases. Unmatched junction bases numbered 8, after V lost 2 bases and J lost 8 bases. The germline V gene has CDR1 DFQATT and CDR2 SNEGSKA (reference sequence). This CDR3 contains 14 residues.

The CDR3 DNA reads TGCGCCAGCAATGAACCAGGGTCCTACGAGCAGTACTTC. This codes for CASNEPGSYEQYF. The rearrangement uses TRBV5-1 and TRBJ2-7, with D possibly being TRBD1 (5 bases). From germline, CDR1 is SGHRS and CDR2 YFSETQ. V lost 6 bases and J 1 base, leaving 11 bases between the germline ends. The CDR3 runs 13 residues. The full variable domain, its missing parts supplied by reference TRBV5-1 and TRBJ2-7, is KAGVTQTPRYLIKTRGQQVTLSCSPISGHRSVSWYQQTPGQGLQFLFEYFSETQRNKGNFPGRFSGRQFSNSRSEMNVSTLELGDSALYLCASNEPGSYEQYFGPGTRLTVT.

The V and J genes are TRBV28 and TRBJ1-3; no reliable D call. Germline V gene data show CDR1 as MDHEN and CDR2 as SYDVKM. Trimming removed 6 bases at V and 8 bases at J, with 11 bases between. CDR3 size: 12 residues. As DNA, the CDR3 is TGTGCCAGCAGAAGGGAGGAGGACACCATATATTTT. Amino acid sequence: CASRREEDTIYF.

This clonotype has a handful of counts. CDR3 in amino acids: CASSFAWDTEAFF. The CDR3 bases are TGCGCCAGCAGCTTTGCGTGGGACACTGAAGCTTTCTTT. The rearrangement joins TRBV5-1 to TRBJ1-1; D is uncertain. With 2 bases removed from V and 3 bases from J, the gap between germline ends came to 8 bases. In germline, CDR1 is SGHRS, CDR2 YFSETQ. CDR3 length: 13 residues. The full variable domain, completed using reference TRBV5-1 and TRBJ1-1, is KAGVTQTPRYLIKTRGQQVTLSCSPISGHRSVSWYQQTPGQGLQFLFEYFSETQRNKGNFPGRFSGRQFSNSRSEMNVSTLELGDSALYLCASSFAWDTEAFFGQGTRLTVV.

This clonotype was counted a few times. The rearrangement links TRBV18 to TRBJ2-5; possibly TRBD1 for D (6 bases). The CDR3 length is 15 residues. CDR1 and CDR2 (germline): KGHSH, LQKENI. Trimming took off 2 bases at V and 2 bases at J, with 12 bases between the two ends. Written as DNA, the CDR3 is TGTGCCAGCTCACCAAATACAGGGTGGCAAGAGACCCAGTACTTC. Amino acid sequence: CASSPNTGWQETQYF.

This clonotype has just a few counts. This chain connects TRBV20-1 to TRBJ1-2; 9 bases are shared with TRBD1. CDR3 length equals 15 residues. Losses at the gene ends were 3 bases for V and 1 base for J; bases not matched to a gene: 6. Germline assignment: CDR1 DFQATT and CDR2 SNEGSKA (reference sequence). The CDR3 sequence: CSARGTGRVNYGYTF. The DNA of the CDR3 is TGCAGTGCTAGGGGGACAGGGAGGGTTAACTATGGCTACACCTTC.

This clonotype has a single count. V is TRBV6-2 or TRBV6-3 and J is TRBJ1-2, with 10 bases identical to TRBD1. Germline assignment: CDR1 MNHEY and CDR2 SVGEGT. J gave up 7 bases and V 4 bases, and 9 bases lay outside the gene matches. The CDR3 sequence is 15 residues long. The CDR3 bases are TGTGCCAGCAGTTCCCGGCCGGGACAGGGGTCTGGCTACACCTTC. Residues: CASSSRPGQGSGYTF.

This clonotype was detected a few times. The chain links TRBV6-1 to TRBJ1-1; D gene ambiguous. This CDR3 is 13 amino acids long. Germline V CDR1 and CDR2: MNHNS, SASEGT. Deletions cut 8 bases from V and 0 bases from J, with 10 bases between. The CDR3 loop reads CASATGMNTEAFF. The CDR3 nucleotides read TGTGCCAGCGCAACGGGGATGAACACTGAAGCTTTCTTT.

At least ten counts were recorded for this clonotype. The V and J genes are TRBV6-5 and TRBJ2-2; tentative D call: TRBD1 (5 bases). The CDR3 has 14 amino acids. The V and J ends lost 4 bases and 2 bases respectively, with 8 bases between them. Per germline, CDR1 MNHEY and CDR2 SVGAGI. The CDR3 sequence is CASSSGFNTGELFF. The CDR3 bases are TGTGCCAGCAGTTCAGGGTTTAACACCGGGGAGCTGTTTTTT.

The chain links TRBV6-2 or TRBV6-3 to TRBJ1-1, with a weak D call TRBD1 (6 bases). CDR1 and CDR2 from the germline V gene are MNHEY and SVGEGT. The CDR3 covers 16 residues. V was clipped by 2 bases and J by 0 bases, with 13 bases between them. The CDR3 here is CASSYARGHLNTEAFF. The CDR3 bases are TGTGCCAGCAGTTACGCTCGGGGACATTTGAACACTGAAGCTTTCTTT.

CDR3 DNA sequence: TGTGCCAGCAGCCAGGGGGGGGAGGCCACTGAAGCTTTCTTT. Amino acids: CASSQGGEATEAFF. The V gene is TRBV3-1, the J gene TRBJ1-1; perhaps TRBD1 as D (5 bases). The germline V gene encodes CDR1 LGHDT and CDR2 YNNKEL (reference sequence). The V gene lost 3 bases and the J gene lost 4 bases, with 12 bases spanning the gap. The CDR3 runs to 14 residues.

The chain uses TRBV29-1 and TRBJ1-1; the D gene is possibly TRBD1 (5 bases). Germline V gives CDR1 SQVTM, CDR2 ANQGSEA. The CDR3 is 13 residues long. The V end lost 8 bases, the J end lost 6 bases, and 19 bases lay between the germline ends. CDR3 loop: CSSSASRDAEAFF. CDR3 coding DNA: TGCAGCTCCTCCGCTTCCAGGGACGCTGAAGCTTTCTTT.

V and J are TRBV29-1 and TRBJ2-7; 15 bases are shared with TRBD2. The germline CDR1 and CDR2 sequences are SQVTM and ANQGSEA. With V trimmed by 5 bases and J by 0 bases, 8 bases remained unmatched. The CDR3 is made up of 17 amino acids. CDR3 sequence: CSVTGTSGRTSSYEQYF. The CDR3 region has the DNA TGCAGCGTTACCGGGACTAGCGGGAGGACGAGCTCCTACGAGCAGTACTTC.

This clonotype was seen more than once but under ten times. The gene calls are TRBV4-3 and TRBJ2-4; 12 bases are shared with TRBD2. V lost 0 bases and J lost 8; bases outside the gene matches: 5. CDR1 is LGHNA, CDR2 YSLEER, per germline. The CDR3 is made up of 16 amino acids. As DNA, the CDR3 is TGCGCCAGCAGCCAAGACACTAGCGGGAGGAGGGACATTCAGTACTTC. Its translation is CASSQDTSGRRDIQYF.

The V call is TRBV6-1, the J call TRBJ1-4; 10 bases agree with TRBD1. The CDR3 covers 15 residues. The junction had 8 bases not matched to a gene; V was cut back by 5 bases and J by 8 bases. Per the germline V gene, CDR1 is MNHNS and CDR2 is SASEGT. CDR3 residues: CASSTPGQGLEKLFF. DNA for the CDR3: TGTGCCAGCAGTACCCCGGGACAGGGGCTAGAAAAACTGTTTTTT.

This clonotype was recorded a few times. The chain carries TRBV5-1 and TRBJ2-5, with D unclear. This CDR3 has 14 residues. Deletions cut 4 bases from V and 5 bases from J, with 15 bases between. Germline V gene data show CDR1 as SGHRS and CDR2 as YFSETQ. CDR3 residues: CASSGQDLGETQYF. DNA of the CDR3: TGCGCCAGCAGCGGTCAGGATCTGGGGGAGACCCAGTACTTC.

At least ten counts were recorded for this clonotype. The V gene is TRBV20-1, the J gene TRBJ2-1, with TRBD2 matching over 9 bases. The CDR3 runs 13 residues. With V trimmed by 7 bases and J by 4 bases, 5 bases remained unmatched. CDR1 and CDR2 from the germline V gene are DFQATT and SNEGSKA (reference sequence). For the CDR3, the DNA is TGCAGTGGTACGACTAGCGGTTACAATGAGCAGTTCTTC. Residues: CSGTTSGYNEQFF.

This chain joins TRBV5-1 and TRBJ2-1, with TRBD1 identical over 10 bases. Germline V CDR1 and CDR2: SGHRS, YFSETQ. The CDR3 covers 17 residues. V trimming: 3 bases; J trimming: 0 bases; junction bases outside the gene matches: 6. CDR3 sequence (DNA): TGCGCCAGCAGCTCTCGATGGACAGGGGGCTCCTACAATGAGCAGTTCTTC. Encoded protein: CASSSRWTGGSYNEQFF. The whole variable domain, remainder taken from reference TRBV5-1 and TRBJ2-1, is KAGVTQTPRYLIKTRGQQVTLSCSPISGHRSVSWYQQTPGQGLQFLFEYFSETQRNKGNFPGRFSGRQFSNSRSEMNVSTLELGDSALYLCASSSRWTGGSYNEQFFGPGTRLTVL.